There are a few counts of the clone carrying this TCR beta chain. No antigen is known for it. This CDR3 region has 15 residues. Deletions cut 1 base from V and 2 bases from J, with 11 bases between. CDR1 SGHVS and CDR2 FNYEAQ come from the germline V gene. This entry is derived from a study of cytomegalovirus exposure and HLA in healthy donors. General study findings and limits: The investigators catalogued 164 TCR beta chains as cytomegalovirus-associated. While the bulk of TCR sequences proved rare, some public TCRs turned up in many donors. In vitro data verified a few CMV-associated chains as specific for CMV antigens.

Healthy people donating bone marrow made up the donors. Both 60 Vbeta primers and 13 Jbeta primers went into the PCR. Only in-frame clones appear in the TCRdb table, and some are missing; sequencing was by immunoSEQ multiplex PCR. The data show around 130,000 clones, approximately 67% seen once. The rearrangement joins TRBV7-6 to TRBJ1-1; no clear D. The receptor was derived from an older woman in good health and CMV-seronegative. The specimen sequenced was PBMCs. This chain's CDR3 is CASSLGPSGNTEAFF. Here the CDR3 DNA reads TGTGCCAGCAGCTTAGGCCCCTCGGGAAACACTGAAGCTTTCTTT.